This TCR beta chain was captured by sequencing in a study of T cell responses to AZD1222 COVID-19 vaccine. The germline V gene encodes CDR1 LNHNV and CDR2 YYDKDF (reference sequence). This CDR3 is 13 amino acids long. The V gene lost 4 bases and the J gene lost 3 bases, with 7 bases spanning the gap. Some clones are missing from TCRdb's copy, which holds only in-frame ones; the method was immunoSEQ multiplex PCR. The sample lists approximately 150,000 clones; 85% to 95% were seen once. Sequenced material: peripheral blood, taken on day 0 of AZD1222 vaccination. This TCR was sampled from an adult in good health. This rearrangement joins TRBV15 to TRBJ1-3; no firm D call. The DNA of the CDR3 is TGTGCCACCAGCATACAGAATGGAAACACCATATATTTT. It codes for CATSIQNGNTIYF.